The sequence of this T cell receptor beta chain was determined in a study of Ad26.COV2.S vaccination and SARS-CoV-2 variants. Whole-study context: Ad26.COV2.S was injected intramuscularly once or twice, 56 days apart. Notes on the study in general: The analyses of TCR breadth and depth may have understated the size of total T cell responses. Vaccine and placebo groups showed comparable non-spike TCR breadth. Substantial post-vaccination breadth of spike-specific CD8+ and CD4+ T cell responses was reported.

About this clone: The antigen remains unidentified.

Sequenced by immunoSEQ multiplex PCR; TCRdb stores in-frame clones only, minus some. The table lists some 410,000 clones, around 92% of them singletons, with more than 1.5% in the top ten. The treatment: around 19 received Ad26.COV2.S at low or high dose, single or two shots; 5 received placebo; per-sample allocation not given. Samples came from day 63 after the first vaccine or placebo injection. This CDR3 contains 16 residues. Germline V gene data show CDR1 as SGHNT and CDR2 as YENEEA. V lost 2 bases, J lost 4 bases, and 5 bases stayed unmatched. The V call is TRBV11-3, the J call TRBJ2-1; 10 bases match TRBD2. Sequenced material: peripheral blood, taken in a trial of Ad26.COV2.S vaccine versus placebo. This TCR was sampled from a person aged 18-60 years who received the Ad26.COV2.S COVID-19 vaccine or a placebo. CDR3: CASSLNSGGLYNEQFF. CDR3 nucleotide sequence: TGTGCCAGCAGCTTAAATAGCGGGGGGCTTTACAATGAGCAGTTCTTC.